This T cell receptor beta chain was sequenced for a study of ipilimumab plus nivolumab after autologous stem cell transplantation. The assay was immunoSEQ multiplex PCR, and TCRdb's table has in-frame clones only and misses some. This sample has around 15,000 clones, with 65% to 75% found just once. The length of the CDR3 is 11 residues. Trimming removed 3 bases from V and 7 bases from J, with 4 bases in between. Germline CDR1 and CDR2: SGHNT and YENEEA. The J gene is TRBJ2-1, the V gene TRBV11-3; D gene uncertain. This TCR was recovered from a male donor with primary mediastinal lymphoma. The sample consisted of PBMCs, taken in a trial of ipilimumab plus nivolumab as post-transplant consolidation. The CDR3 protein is CASSFGNEQFF. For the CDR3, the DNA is TGTGCCAGCAGCTTTGGAAATGAGCAGTTCTTC. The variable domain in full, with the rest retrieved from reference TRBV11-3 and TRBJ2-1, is EAGVVQSPRYKIIEKKQPVAFWCNPISGHNTLYWYLQNLGQGPELLIRYENEEAVDDSQLPKDRFSAERLKGVDSTLKIQPAELGDSAVYLCASSFGNEQFFGPGTRLTVL.